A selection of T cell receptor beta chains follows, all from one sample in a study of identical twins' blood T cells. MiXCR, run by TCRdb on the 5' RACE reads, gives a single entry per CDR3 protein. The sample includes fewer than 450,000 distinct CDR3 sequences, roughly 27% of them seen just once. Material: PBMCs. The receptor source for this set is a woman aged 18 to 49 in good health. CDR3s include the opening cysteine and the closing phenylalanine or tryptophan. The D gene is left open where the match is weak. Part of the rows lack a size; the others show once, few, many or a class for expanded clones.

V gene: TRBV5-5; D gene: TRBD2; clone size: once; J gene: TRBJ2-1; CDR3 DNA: TGTGTCAGCAGACTAACTAGCGCCTCCTACAATGAGCAGTTCTTC; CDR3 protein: CVSRLTSASYNEQFF
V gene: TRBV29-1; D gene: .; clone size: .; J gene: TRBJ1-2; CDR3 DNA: TGCAGCGCGGAGTCAGGTGGCTACACCTTC; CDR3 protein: CSAESGGYTF
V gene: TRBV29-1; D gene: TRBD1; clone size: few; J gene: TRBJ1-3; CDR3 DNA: TGCAGCGTTGCCAAGACAGGGAACTTGTCTGGAAACACCATATATTTT; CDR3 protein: CSVAKTGNLSGNTIYF
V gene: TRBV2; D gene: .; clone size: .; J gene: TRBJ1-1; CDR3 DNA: TGTGCCAGCAGTGGTCCGGGAATGAACACTGAAGCTTTCTTT; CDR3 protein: CASSGPGMNTEAFF
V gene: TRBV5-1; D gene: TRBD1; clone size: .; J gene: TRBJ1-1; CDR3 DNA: TGCGCCAGCAGCTTATCCGTGAAGGGGGCGAGTACTGAAACTTTCTTT; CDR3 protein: CASSLSVKGASTETFF
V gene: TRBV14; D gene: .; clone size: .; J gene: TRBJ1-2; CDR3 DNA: TGTGCCAGCAGCCAAGAACTCACAGCGCAACCCCCCAGCTATGGCTACACCTTC; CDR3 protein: CASSQELTAQPPSYGYTF
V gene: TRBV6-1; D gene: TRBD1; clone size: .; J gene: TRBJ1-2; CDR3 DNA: TGTGCCAGCAGCGCGAGCCGGGACAGGTTTTACTCTAACTATGGCTACACCTTC; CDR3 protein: CASSASRDRFYSNYGYTF
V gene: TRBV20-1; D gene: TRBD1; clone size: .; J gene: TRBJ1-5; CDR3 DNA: TGCAGTGCTAGAGATACAGGGGCCAATCAGCCCCAGCATTTT; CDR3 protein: CSARDTGANQPQHF
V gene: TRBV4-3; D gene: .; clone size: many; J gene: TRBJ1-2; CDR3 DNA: TGCGCCAGCAGCCAAGATCAGGCTTGGGCTGCGAGTGGCTACACCTTC; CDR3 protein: CASSQDQAWAASGYTF
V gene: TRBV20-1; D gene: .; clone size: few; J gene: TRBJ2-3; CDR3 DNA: TGCAGTGTACGACCGTTGGGACGAAGTAGCACAGATACGCAGTATTTT; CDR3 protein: CSVRPLGRSSTDTQYF
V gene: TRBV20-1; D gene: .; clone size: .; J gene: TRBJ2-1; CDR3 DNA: TGCAGTGCTAGCGTGGGTCTAGCGATATACAATGAGCAGTTCTTC; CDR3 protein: CSASVGLAIYNEQFF
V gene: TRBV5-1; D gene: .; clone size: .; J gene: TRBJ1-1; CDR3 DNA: TGCGCCAGCAGCCTAAGCGTCGAGAACACTGAAGCTTTCTTT; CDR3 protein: CASSLSVENTEAFF
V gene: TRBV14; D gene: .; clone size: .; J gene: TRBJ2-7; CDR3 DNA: TGTGCCAGCAGCTCAATTCGGGGCAGGGGTGTTTTCGAGCAGTACTTC; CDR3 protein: CASSSIRGRGVFEQYF
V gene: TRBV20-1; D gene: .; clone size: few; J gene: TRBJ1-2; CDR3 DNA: TGCAGTGCTAGGGACTCCAACTATGGCTACACCTTC; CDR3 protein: CSARDSNYGYTF
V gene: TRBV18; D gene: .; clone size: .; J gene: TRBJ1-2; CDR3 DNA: TGTGCCAGCTCACCACCTCCGGGACGCTATGGCTACACCTTC; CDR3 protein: CASSPPPGRYGYTF
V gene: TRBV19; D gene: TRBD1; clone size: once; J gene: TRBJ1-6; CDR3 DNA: TGTGCCAGCAGAAGGGGACAGAGTAATTCACCCCTCCACTTT; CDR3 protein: CASRRGQSNSPLHF
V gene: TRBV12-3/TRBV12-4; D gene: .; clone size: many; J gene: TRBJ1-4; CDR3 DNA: TGTGCCAGCGGGGAGAATTTTGGTGAAAAACTGTTTTTT; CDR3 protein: CASGENFGEKLFF
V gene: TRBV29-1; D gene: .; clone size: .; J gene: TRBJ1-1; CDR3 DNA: TGCAGCGCATACTCGGGGGGGTACACTGAAGCTTTCTTT; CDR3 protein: CSAYSGGYTEAFF
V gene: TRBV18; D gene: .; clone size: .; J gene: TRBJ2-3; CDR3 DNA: TGTGCCAGCTCACCAAGGACTACCTTGAGAGATACGCAGTATTTT; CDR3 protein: CASSPRTTLRDTQYF
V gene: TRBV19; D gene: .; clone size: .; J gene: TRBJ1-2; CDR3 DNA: TGTGCCAGTAACATGCCGGGACAAATAGCTAACTATGGCTACACCTTC; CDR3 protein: CASNMPGQIANYGYTF
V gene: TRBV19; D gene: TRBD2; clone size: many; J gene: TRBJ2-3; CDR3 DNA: TGTGCCAGTAGTACCTCCGGGACTAGGAATACGCAGTATTTT; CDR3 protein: CASSTSGTRNTQYF
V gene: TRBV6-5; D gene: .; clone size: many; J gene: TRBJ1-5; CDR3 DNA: TGTGCCAGCAGTTACTCGGCGGTTCAGCCCCAGCATTTT; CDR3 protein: CASSYSAVQPQHF
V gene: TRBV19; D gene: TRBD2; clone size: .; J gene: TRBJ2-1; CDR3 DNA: TGTGCCAGTAGTCTTTGGCGGGAGAAGGGGAATGAGCAGCTCTTC; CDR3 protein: CASSLWREKGNEQLF
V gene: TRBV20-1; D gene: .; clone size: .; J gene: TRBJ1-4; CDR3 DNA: TGCAGTGCTAGGGGAAATCCGGGACCCCTTGAAAAACTGTTTTTT; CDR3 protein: CSARGNPGPLEKLFF
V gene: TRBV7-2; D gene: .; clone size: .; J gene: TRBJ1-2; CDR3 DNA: TGTGCCAGCAGCTTCTCCGGGGCCGAGTCGGGATATGGCTACACCTTC; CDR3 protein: CASSFSGAESGYGYTF
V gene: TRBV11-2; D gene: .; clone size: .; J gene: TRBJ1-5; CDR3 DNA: TGTGCCAGCAGCTTTGGGACCTCAAGCAATCAGCCCCAGCATTTT; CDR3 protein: CASSFGTSSNQPQHF
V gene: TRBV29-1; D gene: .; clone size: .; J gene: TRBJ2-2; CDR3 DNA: TGCAGCGTTGAAGAGAGGCGTAAGAGTACCAGGGAGCTGTTTTTT; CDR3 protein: CSVEERRKSTRELFF
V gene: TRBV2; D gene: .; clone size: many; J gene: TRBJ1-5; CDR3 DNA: TGTGCCAGCAGTGAGTTTCAGGTGGTTTATCAGCCCCAGCATTTT; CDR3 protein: CASSEFQVVYQPQHF
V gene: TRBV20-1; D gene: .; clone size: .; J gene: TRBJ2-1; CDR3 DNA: TGCAGTGCTAGGACTACTGGCTACAATGAGCAGTTCTTC; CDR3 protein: CSARTTGYNEQFF